This passage covers 13 T cell receptor beta chains from one sample sequenced in a study of cytomegalovirus exposure and HLA in healthy donors. The PCR contained 60 Vbeta and 13 Jbeta primers. Sequenced by immunoSEQ multiplex PCR; TCRdb stores in-frame clones only, minus some. The data show some 130,000 clones, 70% to 85% seen once. The sample comprised PBMCs. Source of these receptors: a boy between 2 and 10 years old in good health and CMV-seronegative.

This sequence joins TRBV9 and TRBJ2-2; TRBD2 matches 7 bases. V was pared by 5 bases and J by 2 bases, with 6 bases of the junction left unmatched. This CDR3 has 15 residues. Germline V gene lookup returns CDR1 SGDLS and CDR2 YYNGEE. CDR3: CASRRPGGNTGELFF. CDR3 nucleotide sequence: TGTGCCAGCAGGAGACCGGGGGGTAACACCGGGGAGCTGTTTTTT.

The rearrangement links TRBV7-2 to TRBJ1-1; D is possibly TRBD1 (5 bases). The CDR3 is 14 residues long. The germline V gene has CDR1 SGHTA and CDR2 FQGNSA. Trimming removed 4 bases at V and 1 base at J, with 10 bases between. CDR3 loop: CASSSRQRNTEAFF. DNA for the CDR3: TGTGCCAGCAGCTCCAGACAGAGGAACACTGAAGCTTTCTTT.

V is TRBV7-9 and J is TRBJ1-2; the match to TRBD1 covers 9 bases. CDR1 is SEHNR and CDR2 is FQNEAQ in the germline V gene (reference sequence). This CDR3 spans 16 amino acids. The junction had 14 bases not matched to a gene; V was cut back by 4 bases and J by 8 bases. The CDR3 protein is CASSSLQLTGGRGYTF. CDR3 nucleotide sequence: TGTGCCAGCAGCTCGCTCCAACTTACAGGGGGCCGCGGCTACACCTTC.

The chain employs TRBV7-6 and TRBJ2-1; 9 nucleotides match TRBD2. Losses at the gene ends were 2 bases for V and 1 base for J; bases not matched to a gene: 0. Germline CDR1 is SGHVS and CDR2 is FNYEAQ. The CDR3 extends over 15 amino acids. The CDR3 nucleotides read TGTGCCAGCAGCTTACTAGCGGGATCCTACAATGAGCAGTTCTTC. It codes for CASSLLAGSYNEQFF.

The V call is TRBV21-1, the J call TRBJ1-2; TRBD1, the table's D call, lacks a check against the DNA. TRBV21-1 is marked as a pseudogene. This CDR3 has 16 amino acids. The CDR3 DNA sequence: TGTGCCCGCTTGGACAGGGGGCGCGATGCTAACTATGGCTACACCTTC. This codes for CARLDRGRDANYGYTF.

The CDR3 loop reads CARHPSSGASGMETQYF. CDR3 sequence (DNA): TGTGCCCGACACCCTTCCTCCGGGGCTAGCGGGATGGAGACCCAGTACTTC. The gene calls are TRBV2 and TRBJ2-5; 9 bases are a match to TRBD2. J gave up 5 bases and V 11 bases, and 21 bases lay outside the gene matches. Germline-derived CDR1 and CDR2 are SNHLY and FYNNEI. The CDR3 length is 17 residues.

This chain links TRBV4-2 with TRBJ2-7, with a tentative D call TRBD1 (6 bases). Trimming cost V 3 bases and J 0 bases, with 18 bases left between them. The length of the CDR3 is 17 residues. Looked up from germline, CDR1 is LGHNA and CDR2 is YNFKEQ. The CDR3 here is CASSQETTGKLSYEQYF. CDR3 in DNA: TGTGCCAGCAGCCAGGAAACAACAGGGAAGCTCTCCTACGAGCAGTACTTC.

V and J are TRBV7-9 and TRBJ1-2, with a tentative D call TRBD1 (5 bases). Germline assignment: CDR1 SEHNR and CDR2 FQNEAQ (reference sequence). V lost 4 bases and J lost 5, with 17 bases in between. This CDR3 has 15 residues. CDR3 DNA: TGTGCCAGCAGCTCCGACAGTGGAGGAGGGTATGGCTACACCTTC. It codes for CASSSDSGGGYGYTF.

The chain employs TRBV6-5 and TRBJ1-6; possible D gene TRBD1, 5 bases. Trimming shortened V by 7 bases and J by 3 bases, and 10 bases separated the two germline ends. Germline values: CDR1 MNHEY, CDR2 SVGAGI. The CDR3 spans 14 residues. The CDR3, as DNA: TGTGCCAGCACCCGACAGATCTATAATTCACCCCTCCACTTT. Encoded protein: CASTRQIYNSPLHF.

This clone occurred a few times. V gene TRBV27 combines with J gene TRBJ1-2; 7 bases are shared with TRBD1. V was pared by 0 bases and J by 4 bases, with 5 bases of the junction left unmatched. CDR3 length: 15 amino acids. Germline V gene data show CDR1 as MNHEY and CDR2 as SMNVEV (reference sequence). In nucleotides, the CDR3 is TGTGCCAGCAGTTTATCAGGGGGCCCCCCCTATGGCTACACCTTC. Translating it yields CASSLSGGPPYGYTF.

The chain recombines TRBV18 with TRBJ2-2; 12 bases agree with TRBD2. The CDR3 consists of 18 residues. The trim removed 3 bases at V and 3 bases at J, leaving 8 bases unmatched. CDR1 KGHSH and CDR2 LQKENI come from the germline V gene. The CDR3 region is CASSPGLAGGPDTGELFF. DNA of the CDR3: TGTGCCAGCTCACCTGGCCTAGCGGGGGGGCCCGACACCGGGGAGCTGTTTTTT.

V usage is TRBV5-6 and J usage is TRBJ2-7; D might be TRBD1 (6 bases). V lost 2 bases, J lost 6 bases, and 15 bases lay in between. Germline CDR1 reads SGHDT; CDR2 reads YYEEEE. The CDR3 is made up of 14 amino acids. The CDR3 DNA is TGTGCCAGCAGCTTTGACAGGATCCTCTGCGAGCAGTACTTC. Residues: CASSFDRILCEQYF.

This clone was seen just once. The rearrangement links TRBV27 to TRBJ2-1, with a weak D call TRBD2 (5 bases). The CDR3 is made up of 13 amino acids. CDR1 and CDR2 from the germline V gene are MNHEY and SMNVEV (reference sequence). V gave up 7 bases and J gave up 4 bases, with 11 bases separating them. The DNA for the CDR3 is TGTGCCAGCACCCGGGCGGGTTACAATGAGCAGTTCTTC. It translates to CASTRAGYNEQFF.